The 29 T cell receptor beta chains in this list originate from one sample, sequenced in a study of shared clonotypes between healthy human individuals. Assay: immunoSEQ multiplex PCR; the TCRdb copy retains only in-frame clones and omits some. This table holds 2 million to 2.5 million clones, approximately 95% found once. The sequenced sample was naive CD4+ T cells sorted from blood. Subset defined: CD45RA+ positively selected. These receptors originate from a man between 18 and 29 years old in good health.

The chain recombines TRBV4-3 with TRBJ2-3; 11 bases are shared with TRBD2. V dropped 0 bases and J dropped 5; count of bases not matched to a gene: 7. This CDR3 has 17 amino acids. Germline loops: CDR1 LGHNA, CDR2 YSLEER. The CDR3 DNA is TGCGCCAGCAGCCAAGAAGGTAGCGGGAGGGCTGGAGATACGCAGTATTTT. It translates to CASSQEGSGRAGDTQYF.

On this clone: This sample also contains other DNA sequences that code for the same CDR3. The gene calls are TRBV11-2 and TRBJ2-5; D not resolved. Germline assignment: CDR1 SGHAT and CDR2 FQNNGV. The V gene lost 3 bases and the J gene lost 4 bases, with 3 bases spanning the gap. The CDR3 covers 11 residues. The CDR3 protein is CASSFSETQYF. The CDR3 bases are TGTGCCAGCAGCTTTTCAGAGACCCAGTACTTC.

The V call is TRBV5-1, the J call TRBJ2-7; 10 nucleotides line up with TRBD2. The CDR3 spans 14 residues. The junction had 6 bases not matched to a gene; V was cut back by 4 bases and J by 5 bases. CDR1 is SGHRS, CDR2 YFSETQ, per germline. DNA for the CDR3: TGCGCCAGCAGCCTGGCGCTAGCGGGAGACGAGCAGTACTTC. This translates into CASSLALAGDEQYF.

This sequence joins TRBV9 and TRBJ2-3; D assignment may be TRBD1 or TRBD2 (5 bases each). V was shortened by 6 bases and J by 4 bases, with 18 bases between the two germline ends. CDR1 is SGDLS and CDR2 is YYNGEE in the germline V gene. CDR3 length equals 15 residues. The CDR3: CASNPRGLTADTQYF. The CDR3 DNA is TGTGCCAGCAACCCTCGGGGCCTAACTGCAGATACGCAGTATTTT.

CDR3 sequence: CASSPTSKNIQYF. In nucleotides, the CDR3 is TGTGCCAGCTCACCAACCTCTAAAAACATTCAGTACTTC. The J gene is TRBJ2-4, the V gene TRBV18; D uncertain. This CDR3 contains 13 residues. Germline V lookup: CDR1 KGHSH, CDR2 LQKENI. Trimming shortened V by 2 bases and J by 4 bases, and 6 bases separated the two germline ends. Variable domain in full (rest from reference TRBV18 and TRBJ2-4): NAGVMQNPRHLVRRRGQEARLRCSPMKGHSHVYWYRQLPEEGLKFMVYLQKENIIDESGMPKERFSAEFPKEGPSILRIQQVVRGDSAAYFCASSPTSKNIQYFGAGTRLSVL.

The chain uses TRBV7-2 and TRBJ1-2; D may be TRBD1 (5 bases). Per the germline V gene, CDR1 is SGHTA and CDR2 is FQGNSA. This CDR3 is built from 15 residues. The V gene lost 1 base and the J gene lost 0 bases, with 9 bases spanning the gap. In DNA form, the CDR3 reads TGTGCCAGCAGCTTAGTGGTAGGGGCTAACTATGGCTACACCTTC. Amino acids: CASSLVVGANYGYTF.

This chain joins TRBV5-1 and TRBJ2-1; TRBD2 aligns across 9 bases. V was clipped by 4 bases and J by 3 bases; unmatched bases: 8. Per germline, CDR1 SGHRS and CDR2 YFSETQ. The CDR3 is 16 residues long. This CDR3 is CASSPQTSGIYNEQFF. CDR3 bases: TGCGCCAGCAGCCCCCAGACTAGCGGAATCTACAATGAGCAGTTCTTC.

J is TRBJ2-7 and V is TRBV27, with D unclear. The germline V and J ends were trimmed by 4 bases and 3 bases, with 10 bases remaining between them. Germline assignment: CDR1 MNHEY and CDR2 SMNVEV (reference sequence). The CDR3 consists of 13 residues. The CDR3 is CASSSRPNYEQYF. The CDR3 DNA sequence: TGTGCCAGCAGTTCGCGACCGAACTACGAGCAGTACTTC.

The chain links TRBV7-8 to TRBJ1-6; TRBD1 might be the D (5 bases). The CDR3 length is 12 residues. Germline assignment: CDR1 SGHVS and CDR2 FQNEAQ. The V gene lost 5 bases and the J gene lost 13 bases, with 12 bases spanning the gap. The CDR3 sequence is CASSVGVRPLHF. CDR3 sequence (DNA): TGTGCCAGCAGCGTAGGGGTCCGTCCCCTCCACTTT. The entire variable domain, with the rest obtained from reference TRBV7-8 and TRBJ1-6, is as follows: GAGVSQSPRYKVAKRGQDVALRCDPISGHVSLFWYQQALGQGPEFLTYFQNEAQLDKSGLPSDRFFAERPEGSVSTLKIQRTQQEDSAVYLCASSVGVRPLHFGNGTRLTVT.

A note on this clone: The same CDR3 arises from other DNA sequences in this sample as well. The chain carries TRBV28 and TRBJ1-5, with D possibly matching TRBD1 (5 bases). V gave up 8 bases and J gave up 1 base, with 6 bases separating them. This CDR3 has 12 amino acids. CDR1 is MDHEN, CDR2 SYDVKM, per germline. CDR3 in DNA: TGTGCCAGCCGACAGAGCAATCAGCCCCAGCATTTT. It yields the protein CASRQSNQPQHF. Drawing the rest from reference TRBV28 and TRBJ1-5, the complete variable domain is DVKVTQSSRYLVKRTGEKVFLECVQDMDHENMFWYRQDPGLGLRLIYFSYDVKMKEKGDIPEGYSVSREKKERFSLILESASTNQTSMYLCASRQSNQPQHFGDGTRLSIL.

This clone was seen a single time. The chain recombines TRBV11-2 with TRBJ1-3; D uncertain. The V and J ends lost 2 bases and 4 bases respectively, with 15 bases between them. CDR3 length: 16 amino acids. Germline lookup yields CDR1 SGHAT and CDR2 FQNNGV. This chain's CDR3 is CASSLMGSSGGNTIYF. DNA of the CDR3: TGTGCCAGCAGCTTAATGGGAAGCAGTGGGGGAAACACCATATATTTT. Supplemented by reference TRBV11-2 and TRBJ1-3, the full variable domain reads EAGVAQSPRYKIIEKRQSVAFWCNPISGHATLYWYQQILGQGPKLLIQFQNNGVVDDSQLPKDRFSAERLKGVDSTLKIQPAKLEDSAVYLCASSLMGSSGGNTIYFGEGSWLTVV.

The chain uses TRBV6-1 and TRBJ2-3; D is tentatively TRBD1 or TRBD2 (5 bases each). Germline CDR1 is MNHNS and CDR2 is SASEGT. Trimming pared 4 bases from V and 1 base from J, leaving 15 bases between. The CDR3 is 16 residues long. The CDR3 region is CASSGREIEGTDTQYF. The CDR3 coding sequence is TGTGCCAGCAGTGGCAGGGAGATTGAAGGCACAGATACGCAGTATTTT.

The CDR3, as DNA: TGTGCCAGCCGATTTCGTGAGGGGGGCCGCCCAGATACGCAGTATTTT. It encodes CASRFREGGRPDTQYF. The chain links TRBV10-3 to TRBJ2-3; perhaps D is TRBD1 or TRBD2 (6 bases each). Germline V gene sequence: CDR1 ENHRY, CDR2 SYGVKD. Between the trimmed V and J ends, which lost 10 bases and 4 bases, there was a span of 24 bases. This CDR3 spans 16 amino acids.

The chain uses TRBV5-1 and TRBJ1-1; 7 nucleotides match TRBD1. J was trimmed by 8 bases and V by 4 bases; bases with no gene match: 5. Per germline, CDR1 SGHRS and CDR2 YFSETQ. This CDR3 spans 12 amino acids. The CDR3 nucleotides are TGCGCCAGCAGCCCCAGGGGGGGGGAAGCTTTCTTT. The encoded protein is CASSPRGGEAFF.

The chain combines TRBV6-5 with TRBJ1-6; D perhaps matches TRBD1 (5 bases). The CDR3 consists of 13 residues. Germline lookup yields CDR1 MNHEY and CDR2 SVGAGI. V was clipped by 6 bases and J by 10 bases, with 13 bases between them. CDR3 sequence (DNA): TGTGCCAGCAGGTGGCAGGGTAAATCACCCCTCCACTTT. Amino acid sequence: CASRWQGKSPLHF.

With regard to this clone: Other DNA sequences in this specimen translate into the identical CDR3. The J gene is TRBJ1-5, the V gene TRBV7-2; D remains ambiguous. The CDR3 spans 15 residues. CDR1 and CDR2 from the germline V gene are SGHTA and FQGNSA. Trimming shortened V by 5 bases and J by 0 bases, and 11 bases separated the two germline ends. The CDR3 region has the DNA TGTGCCAGCAGCCCCGACCGGGGTAGCAATCAGCCCCAGCATTTT. It specifies CASSPDRGSNQPQHF.

The chain uses TRBV25-1 and TRBJ1-6; no firm D call. The V gene lost 7 bases and the J gene lost 8 bases, with 12 bases spanning the gap. CDR1 and CDR2 from the germline V gene are MGHDK and SYGVNS. The CDR3 length is 13 residues. CDR3 nucleotides: TGTGCCAGCAAAGAGTTCGGCGATTCACCCCTCCACTTT. Its translation is CASKEFGDSPLHF.

This chain connects TRBV28 to TRBJ2-2, with D possibly matching TRBD2 (6 bases). The CDR3 loop spans 15 amino acids. CDR1 is MDHEN and CDR2 is SYDVKM in the germline V gene. V dropped 3 bases and J dropped 5 bases, with 13 bases sitting between them. CDR3: CASSFWRVETGELFF. CDR3 nucleotides: TGTGCCAGCAGTTTTTGGAGGGTAGAGACCGGGGAGCTGTTTTTT.

This rearrangement joins TRBV21-1 to TRBJ1-1. TRBV21-1 is given as a pseudogene. This CDR3 comprises 15 residues. Written as DNA, the CDR3 is TGTGCCAGCAGCCCCCGGACGTTCCCAAACACTGAAGCTTTCTTT. Translation: CASSPRTFPNTEAFF.

The chain joins TRBV5-6 to TRBJ1-6, with TRBD1 identical over 9 bases. The CDR3 is made up of 11 amino acids. Unmatched junction bases numbered 5, after V lost 5 bases and J lost 17 bases. CDR1 and CDR2 from the germline V gene are SGHDT and YYEEEE. Written as DNA, the CDR3 is TGTGCCAGCAGACAGGGGGCCGAGGTCCACTTT. Residues: CASRQGAEVHF.

The gene calls are TRBV4-1 and TRBJ2-1; D call uncertain. The germline CDR1 and CDR2 sequences are MGHRA and YSYEKL. Trimming shortened V by 0 bases and J by 13 bases, and 10 bases separated the two germline ends. CDR3 size: 12 residues. Here the CDR3 reads CASSQDINFQFF. CDR3 sequence (DNA): TGCGCCAGCAGCCAAGATATAAACTTCCAGTTCTTC.

This clone occurred once. This chain joins TRBV6-1 and TRBJ2-4; tentatively, D is TRBD2 (5 bases). The CDR3 is 15 amino acids. Trimming cost V 7 bases and J 12 bases, with 25 bases left between them. CDR1 is MNHNS and CDR2 is SASEGT in the germline V gene. The CDR3 region has the DNA TGTGCCAGCACCCGTGAGAGGTTGGGAGAGAAAAGTCAGTACTTC. This codes for CASTRERLGEKSQYF.

This clone was counted only a few times. The rearrangement uses TRBV19 and TRBJ1-5; TRBD1 might be the D (6 bases). The CDR3 is made up of 15 amino acids. CDR1 is LNHDA, CDR2 SQIVND, per germline (reference sequence). The V and J ends lost 9 bases and 0 bases respectively, with 15 bases between them. CDR3 in DNA: TGTGCCAGCTTCAGGGGCTATGGTAGCAATCAGCCCCAGCATTTT. This encodes CASFRGYGSNQPQHF.

V usage is TRBV6-5 and J usage is TRBJ2-6, with D possibly TRBD1 on 6 matching bases. V lost 4 bases to trimming and J lost 0 bases, with 10 bases between them. The CDR3 totals 16 residues. The germline V gene has CDR1 MNHEY and CDR2 SVGAGI. The chain's CDR3 is CASSLIQGSGANVLTF. CDR3 nucleotide sequence: TGTGCCAGCAGTTTAATACAGGGCTCTGGGGCCAACGTCCTGACTTTC.

The chain employs TRBV18 and TRBJ1-1; D might be TRBD1 (6 bases). With 2 bases removed from V and 4 bases from J, the gap between germline ends came to 17 bases. The CDR3 sequence is 16 residues long. The V gene's germline CDR1 is KGHSH and CDR2 LQKENI. The CDR3 sequence is CASSPFTAGAGTEAFF. CDR3 nucleotide sequence: TGTGCCAGCTCACCATTTACAGCAGGGGCCGGCACTGAAGCTTTCTTT.

The chain recombines TRBV19 with TRBJ2-7; perhaps TRBD1 as D (5 bases). CDR3 length: 15 amino acids. Looked up from germline, CDR1 is LNHDA and CDR2 is SQIVND (reference sequence). V lost 6 bases, J lost 2 bases, and 17 bases lay in between. CDR3: CASSDRQLPPYEQYF. The CDR3 DNA reads TGTGCCAGTAGCGATCGACAGTTACCTCCCTACGAGCAGTACTTC.

Only a few counts were recorded for this clone. The V and J genes are TRBV6-6 and TRBJ1-6; D gene unclear. Germline V gives CDR1 MNHNY, CDR2 SVGAGI (reference sequence). The CDR3 consists of 15 residues. V was clipped by 6 bases and J by 7 bases, with 16 bases between them. The CDR3, as DNA: TGTGCCAGCAGGCCTGGATATACAGTAAATTCACCCCTCCACTTT. Translated, it gives CASRPGYTVNSPLHF.

This chain joins TRBV6-6 and TRBJ2-3, with 7 bases lining up with TRBD2. The CDR3 is 15 amino acids. Trimming took 4 bases from V and 4 from J; bases not matched to a gene: 8. Germline V lookup: CDR1 MNHNY, CDR2 SVGAGI (reference sequence). The CDR3 sequence: CASSSRTGGSDTQYF. In DNA form, the CDR3 reads TGTGCCAGCAGTTCAAGGACGGGAGGATCAGATACGCAGTATTTT.

J is TRBJ2-1 and V is TRBV4-3; 9 bases fit TRBD1. Germline V gene lookup returns CDR1 LGHNA and CDR2 YSLEER. The CDR3 runs 16 residues. V lost 0 bases, J lost 6 bases, and 6 bases stayed unmatched. Written as DNA, the CDR3 is TGCGCCAGCAGCCAAGATCCCCGGGACAGGGCCAATGAGCAGTTCTTC. This translates into CASSQDPRDRANEQFF.